The 25 T cell receptor beta chains listed next were all sequenced from one sample in a study of response to subunit inactivated influenza vaccine (dated by TCRdb to the late 2010s). Library generation was performed with RT-PCR. The sequencer was an Illumina HiSeq 2500. TCRdb itself trimmed the public reads at Q25 with fastp, ran MiXCR and retained productive beta chains. Every entry covers one CDR3 protein and lists the most common genes and DNA from its rows. The sample table records around 580,000 distinct CDR3 sequences; 12% of these occur just once. The ten largest clones represent roughly 10% of the sample. The specimen was PBMCs from blood, collected on the day of vaccination. Receptors originate from a man in his fifties or sixties who received an inactivated influenza vaccine. Donor details come from another sample of the same person, matched by shared clones.

This clonotype was recorded a few times. J is TRBJ2-1 and V is TRBV28; 12 bases align to TRBD2. This CDR3 has 20 amino acids. Trimming removed 5 bases from V and 5 bases from J; junction bases left unmatched: 19. Germline V gives CDR1 MDHEN, CDR2 SYDVKM. Written as DNA, the CDR3 is TGTGCCAGCAGTCCCGCCTTGAGACATCCGGGACTAGCGGGCAACAATGAGCAGTTCTTC. Residues: CASSPALRHPGLAGNNEQFF.

This clonotype has more than one count but fewer than ten. The chain recombines TRBV7-9 with TRBJ2-1; no clear D. V was cut by 1 base and J by 10 bases, with 8 bases left in between. The CDR3 consists of 12 residues. Germline values: CDR1 SEHNR, CDR2 FQNEAQ (reference sequence). Here the CDR3 reads CASSLGHTEQFF. The CDR3 DNA sequence: TGTGCCAGCAGCTTAGGACACACGGAGCAGTTCTTC. The whole variable domain, remainder taken from reference TRBV7-9 and TRBJ2-1, is DTGVSQNPRHKITKRGQNVTFRCDPISEHNRLYWYRQTLGQGPEFLTYFQNEAQLEKSRLLSDRFSAERPKGSFSTLEIQRTEQGDSAMYLCASSLGHTEQFFGPGTRLTVL.

This clonotype was seen only a few times. For the CDR3, the DNA is TGTGCCAGCAGCCTCCGACAGGGCCCCAATCAGCCCCAGCATTTT. This sequence encodes CASSLRQGPNQPQHF. The chain recombines TRBV2 with TRBJ1-5, with TRBD1 matching over 7 bases. J gave up 3 bases and V 6 bases, and 8 bases lay outside the gene matches. The CDR3 consists of 15 residues. Germline V gene lookup returns CDR1 SNHLY and CDR2 FYNNEI.

This clonotype was detected only a few times. The chain is built from TRBV5-1 and TRBJ2-5; D unclear. Trimming shortened V by 4 bases and J by 3 bases, and 7 bases separated the two germline ends. The CDR3 totals 12 residues. Germline CDR1 is SGHRS and CDR2 is YFSETQ. The chain's CDR3 is CASSPPEETQYF. CDR3 DNA sequence: TGCGCCAGCAGCCCCCCGGAAGAGACCCAGTACTTC. The full variable domain, with the rest looked up from reference TRBV5-1 and TRBJ2-5, is KAGVTQTPRYLIKTRGQQVTLSCSPISGHRSVSWYQQTPGQGLQFLFEYFSETQRNKGNFPGRFSGRQFSNSRSEMNVSTLELGDSALYLCASSPPEETQYFGPGTRLLVL.

This clonotype was seen many times. CDR3 DNA sequence: TGTGCCACGGGACAGGGTTGGGAAGAGACCCAGTACTTC. Its protein product is CATGQGWEETQYF. The rearrangement uses TRBV10-3 and TRBJ2-5, with 9 bases fitting TRBD1. The junction had 6 bases not matched to a gene; V was cut back by 10 bases and J by 3 bases. Germline values: CDR1 ENHRY, CDR2 SYGVKD. The CDR3 loop spans 13 amino acids.

The chain employs TRBV7-9 and TRBJ2-1; TRBD1 matches at 8 bases. With V trimmed by 1 base and J by 10 bases, 6 bases remained unmatched. The germline V gene encodes CDR1 SEHNR and CDR2 FQNEAQ (reference sequence). The CDR3 covers 14 residues. As DNA, the CDR3 is TGTGCCAGCAGCTTAGGACAGGGGAAACGGGAGCAGTTCTTC. As protein: CASSLGQGKREQFF.

This clonotype was observed a handful of times. DNA for the CDR3: TGTGCCAGCAGCTTTATAGCGGGGGTCACAGATACGCAGTATTTT. This translates into CASSFIAGVTDTQYF. J is TRBJ2-3 and V is TRBV5-5, with TRBD2 matching 9 bases. The germline gives CDR1 SGHKS, CDR2 YYEKEE (reference sequence). The ends lost 2 bases at V and 2 bases at J; junction bases unmatched: 3. The CDR3 spans 15 residues.

The chain combines TRBV20-1 with TRBJ2-1; 7 bases are shared with TRBD1. CDR3 length equals 14 residues. V dropped 2 bases and J dropped 8; count of bases not matched to a gene: 9. CDR1 is DFQATT, CDR2 SNEGSKA, per germline (reference sequence). CDR3: CSARKGQSRDEQFF. As DNA, the CDR3 is TGCAGTGCTAGAAAGGGACAGTCGCGGGATGAGCAGTTCTTC.

The rearrangement joins TRBV6-2 or TRBV6-3 to TRBJ2-6; D unresolved. The CDR3 runs 16 residues. V was clipped by 5 bases and J by 0 bases, with 11 bases between them. From germline, CDR1 is MNHEY and CDR2 SVGEGT. The CDR3 DNA sequence: TGTGCCAGCAGTGTCCGGTACAGCTCTGGGGCCAACGTCCTGACTTTC. Translation gives CASSVRYSSGANVLTF.

The gene calls are TRBV7-6 and TRBJ2-5, with 8 bases lining up with TRBD2. CDR1 and CDR2 from the germline V gene are SGHVS and FNYEAQ. CDR3 length: 16 residues. J lost 0 bases, V lost 2 bases, and 5 bases had no gene match. The CDR3: CASSLQQRGYQETQYF. CDR3 coding DNA: TGTGCCAGCAGCTTACAGCAGCGGGGGTACCAAGAGACCCAGTACTTC. Variable domain in full (rest from reference TRBV7-6 and TRBJ2-5): GAGVSQSPRYKVTKRGQDVALRCDPISGHVSLYWYRQALGQGPEFLTYFNYEAQQDKSGLPNDRFSAERPEGSISTLTIQRTEQRDSAMYRCASSLQQRGYQETQYFGPGTRLLVL.

There are many counts of this clonotype. The chain carries TRBV19 and TRBJ2-1, with a weak D call TRBD1 (6 bases). CDR3 length equals 14 residues. The V gene lost 5 bases and the J gene lost 9 bases, with 17 bases spanning the gap. Germline-derived CDR1 and CDR2 are LNHDA and SQIVND (reference sequence). CDR3 residues: CASSFQGNTPEQFF. CDR3 DNA: TGTGCCAGTAGTTTCCAGGGGAATACTCCTGAGCAGTTCTTC. The entire variable domain, with the rest obtained from reference TRBV19 and TRBJ2-1, is as follows: DGGITQSPKYLFRKEGQNVTLSCEQNLNHDAMYWYRQDPGQGLRLIYYSQIVNDFQKGDIAEGYSVSREKKESFPLTVTSAQKNPTAFYLCASSFQGNTPEQFFGPGTRLTVL.

This clonotype has more than one count but fewer than ten. The V gene is TRBV24-1, the J gene TRBJ2-1, with a weak D call TRBD2 (5 bases). The ends were cut back, 4 bases at V and 4 bases at J, with 10 bases in the middle. This CDR3 region has 14 residues. Germline CDR1 is KGHDR and CDR2 is SFDVKD. In DNA form, the CDR3 reads TGTGCCACCAGTGACCCTAGAGGGTACAATGAGCAGTTCTTC. As protein: CATSDPRGYNEQFF.

Many counts were recorded for this clonotype. The V call is TRBV7-2, the J call TRBJ2-1; 8 bases map to TRBD2. The CDR3 is 15 residues long. The trim removed 6 bases at V and 0 bases at J, leaving 4 bases unmatched. Germline-derived CDR1 and CDR2 are SGHTA and FQGNSA. The CDR3 spells CASSTSGVSYNEQFF. CDR3 in DNA: TGTGCCAGCAGTACTAGCGGCGTCTCCTACAATGAGCAGTTCTTC. The entire variable domain, with the rest obtained from reference TRBV7-2 and TRBJ2-1, is as follows: GAGVSQSPSNKVTEKGKDVELRCDPISGHTALYWYRQSLGQGLEFLIYFQGNSAPDKSGLPSDRFSAERTGGSVSTLTIQRTQQEDSAVYLCASSTSGVSYNEQFFGPGTRLTVL.

This chain uses TRBV20-1 with TRBJ2-5; either TRBD1 or TRBD2 may fit D (5 bases each). The CDR3 length is 14 residues. V lost 7 bases and J lost 4, with 19 bases in between. Germline lookup yields CDR1 DFQATT and CDR2 SNEGSKA (reference sequence). The CDR3 bases are TGCAGTGTGTCCCTGGACAACCGGGGAGAGACCCAGTACTTC. This codes for CSVSLDNRGETQYF.

In its sample, this clonotype was seen a few times. The chain employs TRBV10-3 and TRBJ2-5; 16 bases map to TRBD2. Unmatched junction bases numbered 3, after V lost 6 bases and J lost 5 bases. CDR1 and CDR2 (germline): ENHRY, SYGVKD. The CDR3 is 15 residues long. The CDR3 sequence: CAISPGLAGGETQYF. CDR3 nucleotide sequence: TGTGCCATCAGCCCGGGACTAGCGGGAGGGGAGACCCAGTACTTC.

The chain employs TRBV24-1 and TRBJ2-5; 8 positions agree with TRBD1. The CDR3 extends over 16 amino acids. The germline V gene has CDR1 KGHDR and CDR2 SFDVKD. Unmatched junction bases numbered 6, after V lost 3 bases and J lost 1 base. The CDR3 DNA follows: TGTGCCACCAGTGATCCCTCTGGACAGGGCCAAGAGACCCAGTACTTC. Protein: CATSDPSGQGQETQYF.

This clonotype has only a few counts. The gene calls are TRBV7-2 and TRBJ2-1; a weak D match, TRBD2 (5 bases). The ends were cut back, 4 bases at V and 8 bases at J, with 15 bases in the middle. This CDR3 region has 14 residues. Germline V gene sequence: CDR1 SGHTA, CDR2 FQGNSA. The CDR3 here is CASSSLREHHEQFF. CDR3 DNA sequence: TGTGCCAGCAGCTCCTTGAGGGAGCACCATGAGCAGTTCTTC.

In its sample, this clonotype was seen a few times. This rearrangement joins TRBV5-1 to TRBJ2-1; 7 bases fit TRBD2. This CDR3 is built from 17 residues. Germline V lookup: CDR1 SGHRS, CDR2 YFSETQ. V shed 5 bases, J shed 0 bases, and the junction held 11 bases outside the gene matches. The CDR3 is CASSSGPRLSSYNEQFF. The CDR3 DNA reads TGCGCCAGCAGTAGCGGGCCCCGCCTTAGCTCCTACAATGAGCAGTTCTTC.

This clonotype turned up a few times. The chain couples TRBV6-5 to TRBJ2-7, with 9 bases lining up with TRBD1. Unmatched junction bases numbered 5, after V lost 7 bases and J lost 7 bases. Germline V gives CDR1 MNHEY, CDR2 SVGAGI. The length of the CDR3 is 12 residues. CDR3 in DNA: TGTGCCAGCACGGGACAGGGTGAAGAGCAGTACTTC. It codes for CASTGQGEEQYF.

This clonotype was detected a few times. The chain uses TRBV10-3 and TRBJ2-7; 7 bases align to TRBD2. The CDR3 totals 15 residues. Germline lookup yields CDR1 ENHRY and CDR2 SYGVKD. Unmatched junction bases numbered 12, after V lost 3 bases and J lost 7 bases. This CDR3 reads CAISDGTTKSGEQYF. The DNA of the CDR3 is TGTGCCATCAGTGATGGGACTACCAAATCGGGTGAGCAGTACTTC.

V and J are TRBV6-5 and TRBJ1-2, with 8 bases aligning to TRBD1. From germline, CDR1 is MNHEY and CDR2 SVGAGI. V shed 2 bases, J shed 2 bases, and the junction held 7 bases outside the gene matches. CDR3 length: 16 amino acids. CDR3 residues: CASSYGQGVSNYGYTF. CDR3 nucleotides: TGTGCCAGCAGTTACGGACAGGGTGTGTCGAACTATGGCTACACCTTC.

This clonotype has only a few counts. The chain couples TRBV12-3 or TRBV12-4 to TRBJ2-5; 11 bases are a match to TRBD2. CDR3 length: 18 residues. V shed 7 bases and J 6 bases; nucleotides not matched to a gene: 19. Here the CDR3 DNA reads TGTGCCAGCACCAAGGGGTCTAGCGGGGGGCGGGGAGAAAAGACCCAGTACTTC. Its translation is CASTKGSSGGRGEKTQYF.

In this sample, this clonotype turned up many times. The chain combines TRBV7-2 with TRBJ1-2; 9 nucleotides align to TRBD1. The V and J ends lost 2 bases and 6 bases, in that order; junction bases with no gene match: 10. Germline V gene lookup returns CDR1 SGHTA and CDR2 FQGNSA. This CDR3 comprises 16 residues. The CDR3 protein is CASSLRRWDRVDGYTF. CDR3 DNA: TGTGCCAGCAGCTTACGAAGATGGGACAGGGTGGATGGCTACACCTTC.

This sequence joins TRBV7-2 and TRBJ2-5, with TRBD2 as a possible D gene (5 bases). Germline CDR1 reads SGHTA; CDR2 reads FQGNSA. The CDR3 runs to 14 residues. The germline V and J ends were trimmed by 1 base and 4 bases, with 10 bases remaining between them. CDR3 nucleotides: TGTGCCAGCAGCTTAGATCTAGCTGGAGAGACCCAGTACTTC. It specifies CASSLDLAGETQYF.

This clonotype was detected ten times or more. The rearrangement uses TRBV27 and TRBJ2-2, with TRBD1 identical over 10 bases. Germline CDR1 MNHEY, CDR2 SMNVEV (reference sequence). V was clipped by 3 bases and J by 4 bases; unmatched bases: 5. The CDR3 extends over 16 amino acids. This CDR3 is CASSLLRTGGTGELFF. In DNA form, the CDR3 reads TGTGCCAGCAGTTTGTTACGGACAGGGGGCACCGGGGAGCTGTTTTTT.